These T cell receptor beta chains were read from a single sample in a study of T cell clonotyping in hematopoietic cell transplantation. TCRdb's copy holds only in-frame clones and misses some; the assay was immunoSEQ multiplex PCR. The sample includes nearly 11,000 clones, around 45% of them seen just once. The specimen was PBMCs, collected 30 days after allogeneic stem cell transplant. The receptors originated from a male patient aged 50 to 59 who had an allogeneic stem cell transplant from an unrelated donor, so the T cells may come from the graft donor. Some clones in this sample may be carry-over from other donors' samples. Each CDR3 is given with its conserved first and last residue. The D gene is left open where the match is weak. Size is stated for part of the rows, as once, few or many counts, or as a class when the clone is expanded.

J,size,V,D,CDR3,DNA
TRBJ2-6,once,TRBV6-6,NA,CASSYVRGGANVLTF,TGTGCCAGCAGTTACGTCCGAGGTGGGGCCAACGTCCTGACTTTC
TRBJ2-2,NA,TRBV7-2,NA,CASSLGGANTGELFF,TGTGCCAGCAGCTTAGGCGGAGCGAACACCGGGGAGCTGTTTTTT
TRBJ1-5,few,TRBV6-1,NA,CASSATTGQPQHF,TGTGCCAGCAGTGCGACTACGGGGCAGCCCCAGCATTTT
TRBJ1-2,NA,TRBV5-4,NA,CASSLRQGSYGYTF,TGTGCCAGCAGCTTGAGGCAGGGTTCCTATGGCTACACCTTC
TRBJ1-1,NA,TRBV28,NA,CASSGPGGEGTEAFF,TGTGCCAGCAGTGGACCGGGAGGGGAGGGGACTGAAGCTTTCTTT
TRBJ2-7,NA,TRBV30,NA,CAWKKGFLSYEQYF,TGTGCCTGGAAGAAGGGCTTTCTCTCCTACGAGCAGTACTTC
TRBJ1-2,NA,TRBV30,NA,CAWSVQGQETNYGYTF,TGTGCCTGGAGTGTACAAGGGCAGGAGACTAACTATGGCTACACCTTC
TRBJ1-4,NA,TRBV4-1,TRBD1,CASSRRQGPNEKLFF,TGCGCCAGCAGTCGACGACAGGGTCCTAATGAAAAACTGTTTTTT
TRBJ1-1,few,TRBV7-9,NA,CASSALGSMNTEAFF,TGTGCCAGCAGCGCCCTCGGGTCTATGAACACTGAAGCTTTCTTT
TRBJ1-2,NA,TRBV6-5,NA,CASSYSAGNGYGYTF,TGTGCCAGCAGTTACTCGGCAGGGAATGGCTATGGCTACACCTTC
TRBJ2-5,few,TRBV20-1,NA,CSAEKSETQYF,TGCAGTGCTGAGAAATCTGAGACCCAGTACTTC
TRBJ1-5,NA,TRBV30,TRBD1,CAWSPGTGDQPQHF,TGTGCCTGGAGCCCCGGGACAGGGGATCAGCCCCAGCATTTT
TRBJ1-1,few,TRBV30,NA,CAWTPGAAEAFF,TGTGCCTGGACTCCAGGGGCGGCTGAAGCTTTCTTT
TRBJ2-3,few,TRBV28,NA,CASLESTDTQYF,TGTGCCAGCTTAGAAAGCACAGATACGCAGTATTTT
TRBJ1-2,NA,TRBV5-6,NA,CASSLGASYTF,TGTGCCAGCAGCTTGGGGGCCAGCTACACCTTC
TRBJ2-5,once,TRBV9,NA,CASSVAPTAQETQYF,TGTGCCAGCAGCGTAGCTCCGACAGCGCAAGAGACCCAGTACTTC
TRBJ1-5,NA,TRBV2,TRBD1,CASSYGQAYQPQHF,TGTGCCAGCAGTTATGGACAGGCCTATCAGCCCCAGCATTTT